This T cell receptor (beta chain) was found in a study of blood T cells in healthy people across ages. This clonotype was seen a few times. Its antigen remains unidentified. Findings and limits, study-wide: Donors of long life had a larger count of naive CD4+ cells and greater diversity than aged donors.

A sample-barcoded 5' primer and a J-beta primer mix were used in a second PCR of about 6 to 11 cycles. TCRdb itself ran the 5' RACE reads through MiXCR, one entry per CDR3 protein. The data contain about 1,800,000 distinct CDR3 sequences, roughly 27% of them singletons. Sequences were obtained from blood. The receptor's source is a woman under 40 in good health.

The CDR3 here is CATSDSTGYYGYTF. The DNA of the CDR3 is TGTGCCACCAGTGATTCGACAGGTTATTATGGCTACACCTTC. The chain links TRBV24-1 to TRBJ1-2; TRBD1 is a possible D gene (6 bases). This CDR3 has 14 amino acids. Germline V CDR1 and CDR2: KGHDR, SFDVKD. Trimming pared 2 bases from V and 5 bases from J, leaving 11 bases between.